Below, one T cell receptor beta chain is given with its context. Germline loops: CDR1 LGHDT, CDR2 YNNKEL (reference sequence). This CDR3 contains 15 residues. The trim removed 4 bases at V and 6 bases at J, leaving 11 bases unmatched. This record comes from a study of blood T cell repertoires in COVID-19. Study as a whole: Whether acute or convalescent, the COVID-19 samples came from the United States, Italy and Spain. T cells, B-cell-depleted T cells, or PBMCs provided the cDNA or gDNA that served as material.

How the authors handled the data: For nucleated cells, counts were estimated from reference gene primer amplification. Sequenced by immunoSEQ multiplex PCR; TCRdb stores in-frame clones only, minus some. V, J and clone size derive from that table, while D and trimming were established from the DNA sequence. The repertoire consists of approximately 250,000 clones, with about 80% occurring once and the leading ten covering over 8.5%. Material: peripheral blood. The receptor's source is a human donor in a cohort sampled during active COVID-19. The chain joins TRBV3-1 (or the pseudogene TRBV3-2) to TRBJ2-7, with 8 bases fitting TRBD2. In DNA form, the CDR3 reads TGTGCCAGCAGCCGATCAGGCGGGAGGTCCGGCGAGCAGTACTTC. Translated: CASSRSGGRSGEQYF.